The present entry profiles one T cell receptor beta chain with its context. Its specificity is not known. Scientists made TCR beta cDNA using 5'RACE template switching with UMIs. After re-calling the 5' RACE reads, TCRdb lists one entry per CDR3 protein, DNA absent. Seen in this sample are fewer than 550,000 distinct CDR3 sequences; the ten most common clones hold approximately 1.5%. The data originate from a study of T cells expressing NK-cell markers. Overall study context: In sorted CD3+CD56+NKG2C+, CD3+CD56+NKG2C- and CD3+CD56-NKG2C+ T cells, TCR beta repertoires were obtained. HCMV seropositivity marked most of the eight sequenced donors; one was seronegative.

Points from the study as a whole: CD8+ T cells in roughly six donors included dominant NKG2C+ clonotypes at about 1.0-7.5%.

This CDR3 has 16 residues. Germline CDR1 reads MGHRA; CDR2 reads YSYEKL. The clonotype originates from a woman aged 45-65 years in good health. The chain carries TRBV4-1 and TRBJ1-2; the TCRdb call, TRBD1, lacks DNA for checking. The specimen sequenced was blood T cells: a sorted CD56 or NKG2C T cell subset, CD4+ or CD8+ T cells, or bulk PBMC T cells (not recorded which). The CDR3 spells CASSQDIGRQNSGYTF.